This T cell receptor (beta chain) was captured in a study of blood T cell repertoires in COVID-19. Here immunoSEQ multiplex PCR was the method, and the copy in TCRdb shows in-frame clones only, minus some. This repertoire shows some 140,000 clones, 79% found once; its top ten account for around 3.3%. The germline V gene has CDR1 SGHTA and CDR2 FQGNSA. The CDR3 consists of 16 residues. V was trimmed by 4 bases and J by 0 bases, leaving 13 bases between them. This clone was detected once. Source material: peripheral blood. This sequence originates from a man in his 60s with acute or convalescent COVID-19. V is TRBV7-2 and J is TRBJ1-3; no firm D call. The CDR3 nucleotides read TGTGCCAGCAGCTCCCGGGATGGTCTCTCTGGAAACACCATATATTTT. As protein: CASSSRDGLSGNTIYF.